The source of this T cell receptor (beta chain) is a study of T cell clonality in common variable immunodeficiency. Study-wide points: CVID subjects had higher TCRbeta clonality than healthy controls, most marked in about a third.

This CDR3 has 16 residues. In germline, CDR1 is MNHNS, CDR2 SASEGT. Losses at the gene ends were 2 bases for V and 3 bases for J; bases not matched to a gene: 6. This clone occurred many times. Antigen unknown. The read ends 3 residues before the CDR3 terminus; that terminus is restored from the germline J gene. Clones were read by immunoSEQ multiplex PCR, and TCRdb kept only the in-frame ones, dropping some. The sample has about 66,000 clones, none seen only once. This receptor was identified in a person aged 18 to 75 in good health. Sample: peripheral blood mononuclear cells. The V gene is TRBV6-1, the J gene TRBJ1-5; 8 bases match TRBD1. The covered CDR3 bases are TGTGCCAGCAGTGAATGGCAGGGGGCCCTCAATCAGCCC. Translation gives CASSEWQGALNQP. Given in full, the CDR3 is CASSEWQGALNQPQHF.